This T cell receptor (beta chain) comes out of a study of response to subunit inactivated influenza vaccine. Findings and caveats of the study: It was the authors' suggestion that each seasonal influenza vaccination recruits few new T cells.

Details on this clonotype: Its antigen remains unknown.

TCRdb reprocessed the RT-PCR reads via MiXCR and lists one record per CDR3 protein. The sample lists roughly 700,000 distinct CDR3 sequences; roughly 13% were seen once. V lost 3 bases to trimming and J lost 7 bases, with 13 bases between them. CDR3 length equals 13 residues. This material consisted of PBMCs from blood, taken less than 15 days before vaccination. The clonotype comes from a man aged 50-60 years who received an inactivated influenza vaccine. This chain connects TRBV12-3 or TRBV12-4 to TRBJ2-7, with D perhaps matching TRBD1 (5 bases). The CDR3 reads CASSFLGVGEQYF. CDR3 bases: TGTGCCAGCAGTTTTTTAGGGGTTGGTGAGCAGTACTTC.